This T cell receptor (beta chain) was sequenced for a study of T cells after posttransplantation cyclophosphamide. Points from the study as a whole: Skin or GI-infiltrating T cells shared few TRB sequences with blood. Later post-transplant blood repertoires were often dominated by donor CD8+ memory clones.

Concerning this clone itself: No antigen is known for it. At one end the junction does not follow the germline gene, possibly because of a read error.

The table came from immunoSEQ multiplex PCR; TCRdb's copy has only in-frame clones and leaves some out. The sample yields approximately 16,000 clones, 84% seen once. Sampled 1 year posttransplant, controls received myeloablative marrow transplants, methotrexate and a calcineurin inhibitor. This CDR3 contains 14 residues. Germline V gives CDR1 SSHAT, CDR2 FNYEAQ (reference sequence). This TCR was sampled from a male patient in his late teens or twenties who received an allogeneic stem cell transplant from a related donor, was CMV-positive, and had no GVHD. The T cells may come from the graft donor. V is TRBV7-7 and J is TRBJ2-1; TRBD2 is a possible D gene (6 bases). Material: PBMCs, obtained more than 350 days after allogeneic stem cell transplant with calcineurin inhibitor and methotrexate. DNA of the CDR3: TGTGCTAGCAGCGACGGAGGGACGTTGAATGAGCAGTTCTTC. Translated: CASSDGGTLNEQFF.